Listed below are T cell receptor beta chains from one sample, sequenced in a study of blood T cell repertoires in COVID-19. Clones were sequenced by immunoSEQ multiplex PCR, and TCRdb holds only the in-frame ones, with some missing. The sample shows roughly 150,000 clones, roughly four fifths of them seen only once. The sample comprised PBMCs or T cells enriched from blood (not recorded which). The receptors originated from a woman under 30 who had been exposed to COVID-19. The CDR3 runs from the conserved cysteine through the conserved F or W. The order of the fields is V gene, clone size, J gene, CDR3 length, CDR3 protein. Clone size is not always given. Where it is, it says once, few, many or a class for expanded clones.

TRBV10-2,.,TRBJ2-1,17,CASSPSSVTGGRNEQFF
TRBV6-5,.,TRBJ2-7,15,CASRSLGGLSYEQYF
TRBV29-1,.,TRBJ2-1,15,CSVASGPSSYNEQFF
TRBV6-6,once,TRBJ2-3,15,CASSFLAGFTDTQYF
TRBV7-9,.,TRBJ1-2,14,CASSLGQGVNGYTF
TRBV7-6,.,TRBJ2-3,14,CATTTGEHTDTQYF
TRBV7-8,.,TRBJ1-5,15,CASSWAGGGNQPQHF
TRBV9,once,TRBJ2-1,15,CASSVGLNPLHEQFF
TRBV7-9,.,TRBJ2-7,16,CASSSLTGGEFDEQYF
TRBV19,few,TRBJ2-5,17,CASSIPGLAGDLETQYF
TRBV6-5,.,TRBJ1-2,15,CASSYRGQGVYGYTF
TRBV3-1/TRBV3-2,.,TRBJ1-1,14,CASSQTTGHTEAFF
TRBV28,few,TRBJ2-7,14,CASSLLAGAGEQYF
TRBV19,once,TRBJ2-6,19,CASSRAGTGGGTGANVLTF
TRBV4-3,.,TRBJ2-1,15,CASSLGQGAYNEQFF
TRBV9,.,TRBJ2-7,15,CASSGIVGGGGEQYF
TRBV27,.,TRBJ1-6,15,CASSLSAGFGSPLHF
TRBV19,.,TRBJ1-6,13,CASGDRVGSPLHF
TRBV18,.,TRBJ2-7,13,CASSYGTGAEQYF
TRBV6-4,.,TRBJ2-6,16,CASSYSSGAGANVLTF
TRBV29-1,.,TRBJ1-3,14,CSVARPSSGNTIYF
TRBV3-1/TRBV3-2,.,TRBJ2-7,14,CASRTSGRRGEQYF
TRBV27,.,TRBJ1-2,11,CASSGIYGYTF
TRBV19,.,TRBJ1-4,13,CASRNRANEKLFF
TRBV4-1,.,TRBJ2-5,15,CASSQELAGEETQYF
TRBV3-1/TRBV3-2,.,TRBJ2-1,14,CASSHTDLYNEQFF